Listed below are T cell receptor beta chains from one sample, sequenced in a study of shared T cell receptors in the human thymus. The method was immunoSEQ multiplex PCR; TCRdb's version includes in-frame clones alone and lacks a portion of them. This sample has hundreds of thousands of clones; approximately 87% occur once, and the top ten carry around 0.0099%. The data were also submitted as part of a second study, on human thymus T cells.

The sample taken for sequencing was thymocytes. These receptors came from a boy less than two years old with a congenital heart defect. The CDR3 runs from the conserved cysteine through the conserved F or W. The D gene is left open where the match is weak. Clone sizes are given selectively: once, few, many, or a class where the clone is expanded.

j_call clone_size v_call d_call cdr3_aa cdr3_nt
TRBJ2-7 once TRBV19 TRBD1 CASSIRTGSYEQYF TGTGCCAGTAGTATCCGGACAGGGTCCTACGAGCAGTACTTC
TRBJ1-1 . TRBV14 . CASRPTGTGNTEAFF TGTGCCAGCAGGCCTACCGGGACTGGGAACACTGAAGCTTTCTTT
TRBJ2-1 . TRBV25-1 TRBD2 CASSDLAGVGQFF TGTGCCAGCAGTGACTTAGCGGGAGTGGGGCAGTTCTTC
TRBJ2-1 once TRBV6-5 . CASARIRLHNEQFF TGTGCCAGCGCTCGTATCCGACTACACAATGAGCAGTTCTTC
TRBJ2-1 . TRBV7-6 TRBD2 CASRPGLAGGLYNEQFF TGTGCCAGCAGACCGGGACTAGCGGGAGGTCTTTACAATGAGCAGTTCTTC
TRBJ2-1 few TRBV7-2 TRBD2 CASSSDRLADLNEQFF TGTGCCAGCAGCTCAGACCGACTAGCGGACCTCAATGAGCAGTTCTTC
TRBJ2-5 . TRBV7-2 . CASSFPSERRETQYF TGTGCCAGCAGCTTCCCGAGCGAGCGCCGAGAGACCCAGTACTTC
TRBJ2-7 . TRBV4-3 . CASSQSEGNSYEQYF TGCGCCAGCAGCCAATCGGAGGGAAACTCCTACGAGCAGTACTTC
TRBJ2-5 . TRBV6-5 . CASSEHGTQETQYF TGTGCCAGCAGTGAACATGGCACCCAAGAGACCCAGTACTTC
TRBJ2-5 . TRBV9 TRBD1 CASSSDRRETQYF TGTGCCAGCAGCTCGGACAGGAGGGAGACCCAGTACTTC
TRBJ1-1 . TRBV6-5 TRBD1 CASSYSTGLVTEAFF TGTGCCAGCAGTTACTCGACAGGGTTGGTCACTGAAGCTTTCTTT
TRBJ2-3 once TRBV9 . CASSVVVPGADTQYF TGTGCCAGCAGCGTAGTGGTGCCAGGGGCTGATACGCAGTATTTT
TRBJ2-7 . TRBV30 . CAWSTPNGQFSSPRYF TGTGCCTGGAGTACCCCAAACGGACAGTTTTCGAGCCCCCGTTACTTC
TRBJ1-2 . TRBV7-9 TRBD1 CASSPRDRERYGYTF TGTGCCAGCAGCCCCCGGGACAGGGAAAGATATGGCTACACCTTC
TRBJ1-4 . TRBV6-6 . CASSNRQSNEKLFF TGTGCCAGCAGCAACCGACAGTCTAATGAAAAACTGTTTTTT
TRBJ1-3 . TRBV5-6 . CASSSIPGAGSGNTIYF TGTGCCAGCAGTTCTATCCCGGGAGCAGGCTCTGGAAACACCATATATTTT
TRBJ1-4 . TRBV7-3 . CASSSGEKLFF TGTGCCAGCAGCTCAGGGGAAAAACTGTTTTTT
TRBJ2-2 few TRBV6-6 TRBD2 CASSYATSGRTGELFF TGTGCCAGCAGTTACGCGACTAGCGGGAGAACCGGGGAGCTGTTTTTT
TRBJ1-2 . TRBV20-1 . CSPTNYGYTF TGCAGTCCAACTAACTATGGCTACACCTTC
TRBJ2-1 once TRBV4-1 TRBD1 CASSQDLRDRSLNEQFF TGCGCCAGCAGCCAAGATCTACGGGACAGGTCTCTCAATGAGCAGTTCTTC
TRBJ2-3 once TRBV28 . CASSFWGDGTDTQYF TGTGCCAGCAGTTTTTGGGGCGATGGCACAGATACGCAGTATTTT
TRBJ2-6 once TRBV9 TRBD1 CASSVEGAPGANVLTF TGTGCCAGCAGCGTAGAGGGGGCCCCTGGGGCCAACGTCCTGACTTTC
TRBJ2-7 . TRBV21-1 . CASSSLLAGPREQYF TGTGCCAGCAGCAGCTTACTGGCGGGCCCTCGTGAGCAGTACTTC
TRBJ2-5 . TRBV5-1 . CASSLGGQETQYF TGCGCCAGCAGCCTTGGCGGACAAGAGACCCAGTACTTC
TRBJ2-7 . TRBV2 . CASRERVFATYEQYF TGTGCCAGCAGGGAACGAGTCTTCGCAACCTACGAGCAGTACTTC
TRBJ2-1 . TRBV30 TRBD2 CAWSSPGLRSYNEQFF TGTGCCTGGAGTTCACCGGGACTACGCTCCTACAATGAGCAGTTCTTC
TRBJ2-7 . TRBV6-4 . CASSDAGFGEQYF TGTGCCAGCAGTGACGCGGGGTTTGGCGAGCAGTACTTC
TRBJ1-5 . TRBV18 . CASSPRFGANQPQHF TGTGCCAGCTCACCACGATTTGGGGCCAATCAGCCCCAGCATTTT
TRBJ2-1 . TRBV7-9 TRBD1 CASSFPGTGDYNEQFF TGTGCCAGCAGCTTCCCCGGGACAGGGGACTACAATGAGCAGTTCTTC
TRBJ2-1 . TRBV28 TRBD1 CASSSRTDRGSYNEQFF TGTGCCAGCAGTTCGAGAACGGACAGGGGCTCCTACAATGAGCAGTTCTTC
TRBJ1-1 once TRBV6-1 . CASSGPRGTEAFF TGTGCCAGCAGTGGCCCCCGGGGCACTGAAGCTTTCTTT
TRBJ1-5 . TRBV10-3 . CAISESSTDSNQPQHF TGTGCCATCAGTGAGTCCTCGACAGATAGCAATCAGCCCCAGCATTTT
TRBJ2-2 . TRBV30 . CAWNSGFSNTGELFF TGTGCCTGGAACTCAGGCTTTTCAAACACCGGGGAGCTGTTTTTT
TRBJ2-7 . TRBV5-1 TRBD2 CASSLVEREAPYEQYF TGCGCCAGCAGCTTGGTGGAGCGGGAGGCCCCCTACGAGCAGTACTTC
TRBJ2-2 . TRBV19 TRBD2 CASSPPSGGSPGELFF TGTGCCAGTAGTCCGCCTTCTGGCGGGAGCCCCGGGGAGCTGTTTTTT
TRBJ1-4 . TRBV29-1 . CSAGLGAEKLFF TGCAGCGCTGGTCTGGGGGCGGAAAAACTGTTTTTT
TRBJ1-5 . TRBV18 . CASSKGGSLGNQPQHF TGTGCCAGCTCAAAGGGAGGGAGTTTAGGCAATCAGCCCCAGCATTTT
TRBJ2-1 . TRBV27 . CASSGDWDRVEQFF TGTGCCAGCAGCGGGGACTGGGACCGGGTTGAGCAGTTCTTC
TRBJ1-2 . TRBV18 TRBD1 CASSRAGGAGYTF TGTGCCAGCTCACGAGCAGGGGGCGCGGGCTACACCTTC
TRBJ2-5 . TRBV2 TRBD1 CASSDPPPGGLQETQYF TGTGCCAGCAGTGATCCCCCACCAGGGGGTTTACAAGAGACCCAGTACTTC
TRBJ2-3 . TRBV5-4 TRBD2 CASSLEPGTSGRGGTDTQYF TGTGCCAGCAGCTTGGAACCGGGGACTAGCGGGAGAGGAGGCACAGATACGCAGTATTTT
TRBJ2-3 . TRBV4-3 TRBD2 CASSHTGTSGREWADTQYF TGCGCCAGCAGCCACACCGGGACTAGCGGGAGGGAGTGGGCAGATACGCAGTATTTT
TRBJ2-2 . TRBV9 . CASTAHDTIRELFF TGTGCCAGCACCGCCCACGACACAATTCGGGAGCTGTTTTTT
TRBJ2-2 . TRBV11-2 . CASSRAQGGNTGELFF TGTGCCAGCAGCCGCGCCCAGGGGGGGAACACCGGGGAGCTGTTTTTT
TRBJ2-7 . TRBV9 TRBD1 CASSPRDRAIVSVYEQYF TGTGCCAGCAGCCCCCGGGACAGGGCGATAGTTTCGGTGTACGAGCAGTACTTC
TRBJ1-1 . TRBV6-1 . CASSEQGIMNTEAFF TGTGCCAGCAGTGAACAGGGAATAATGAACACTGAAGCTTTCTTT
TRBJ2-3 . TRBV28 TRBD2 CASRGLPTDTQYF TGTGCCAGCCGGGGACTACCCACAGATACGCAGTATTTT
TRBJ2-1 . TRBV5-1 TRBD2 CASSLRTSGGKGPYNEQFF TGCGCCAGCAGCTTGAGAACTAGCGGGGGTAAAGGACCCTACAATGAGCAGTTCTTC
TRBJ2-1 . TRBV18 TRBD2 CASSPGPRLAGERYEQFF TGTGCCAGCTCACCGGGTCCTCGACTAGCGGGAGAGCGCTATGAGCAGTTCTTC